This T cell receptor (beta chain) was obtained from a study of T cells after yellow fever vaccination. CDR1 and CDR2 (germline): SEHNR, FQNEAQ (reference sequence). This CDR3 has 16 amino acids. With 5 bases removed from V and 0 bases from J, the gap between germline ends came to 13 bases. The table lists this clonotype with a few counts. Its antigen is still unknown. General observations from the study: When the response was secondary, it was weaker but reached its peak faster, day 5 versus 15.

The 5'RACE template-switching step produced TCR cDNA and added a universal primer site and UMIs. TCRdb re-called the 5' RACE reads with MiXCR, one entry per CDR3 protein. The table records a few hundred thousand distinct CDR3 sequences, 6.9% of them present only once. This material consisted of CD4+ T cells sorted from PBMCs, taken 15 days after the yellow fever booster vaccination. The chain is built from TRBV7-9 and TRBJ1-4; D might be TRBD1 (5 bases). This TCR derives from a man aged 30-40 years who received the YFV17D yellow fever vaccine. The CDR3 is CASSPGLGATNEKLFF. As DNA, the CDR3 is TGTGCCAGCAGCCCGGGGCTGGGCGCAACTAATGAAAAACTGTTTTTT.